Shown below are 6 T cell receptor beta chains from a single sample sequenced in a study. Only in-frame clones appear in the TCRdb table, and some are missing; sequencing was by immunoSEQ multiplex PCR. Here the sample spans tens of thousands of clones, around 93% being singletons. Sequenced sample: PBMCs. These receptors all come from a man between 40 and 49 years old with rheumatoid arthritis.

The chain is built from TRBV5-1 and TRBJ2-1, with TRBD1 matching over 10 bases. The V gene's germline CDR1 is SGHRS and CDR2 YFSETQ. Unmatched junction bases numbered 12, after V lost 7 bases and J lost 8 bases. The CDR3 covers 15 residues. The CDR3 DNA reads TGCGCCAGCTCCTCCGGACAGGGGGTTAGGGATGAGCAGTTCTTC. Translated, it gives CASSSGQGVRDEQFF. Variable domain in full (rest from reference TRBV5-1 and TRBJ2-1): KAGVTQTPRYLIKTRGQQVTLSCSPISGHRSVSWYQQTPGQGLQFLFEYFSETQRNKGNFPGRFSGRQFSNSRSEMNVSTLELGDSALYLCASSSGQGVRDEQFFGPGTRLTVL.

This clone was detected once. This chain joins TRBV28 and TRBJ2-3; no clear D gene. V was pared by 7 bases and J by 8 bases, with 16 bases between. CDR1 and CDR2 (germline): MDHEN, SYDVKM. This CDR3 is 13 amino acids long. CDR3 loop: CASISGVQVTQYF. CDR3 sequence (DNA): TGTGCCAGCATTAGTGGGGTTCAGGTTACGCAGTATTTT.

This chain links TRBV3-1 (or the pseudogene TRBV3-2) with TRBJ1-1; 8 bases map to TRBD1. V shed 5 bases and J 3 bases; nucleotides not matched to a gene: 8. Germline V gene sequence: CDR1 LGHDT, CDR2 YNNKEL (reference sequence). The CDR3 is made up of 15 amino acids. CDR3 protein: CASSILDRGDTEAFF. The CDR3 DNA reads as TGTGCCAGCAGCATTCTTGACAGGGGTGACACTGAAGCTTTCTTT.

J is TRBJ2-1 and V is TRBV4-1; possible D gene TRBD2, 6 bases. Trimming removed 0 bases at V and 3 bases at J, with 12 bases between. The CDR3 runs 16 residues. The V gene's germline CDR1 is MGHRA and CDR2 YSYEKL. The CDR3 DNA follows: TGCGCCAGCAGCCAAGAACTCGGGAGCCGCTACAATGAGCAGTTCTTC. It is translated as CASSQELGSRYNEQFF.

CDR3 DNA sequence: TGTGCCAGCAGCCAAGGACTAGCTGGTCCCTACGAGCAGTACTTC. This translates into CASSQGLAGPYEQYF. V is TRBV14 and J is TRBJ2-7; 7 nucleotides align to TRBD2. Losses at the gene ends were 1 base for V and 2 bases for J; bases not matched to a gene: 5. Germline V gives CDR1 SGHDN, CDR2 FVKESK. The CDR3 has 15 residues.

CDR3 nucleotides: TGTGCCACCAGTGCTTCAATCGCCGGCAATGAGCAGTTCTTC. Translating it yields CATSASIAGNEQFF. The V and J genes are TRBV24-1 and TRBJ2-1; D gene uncertain. Trimming took 5 bases from V and 6 from J, leaving 13 bases between them. This CDR3 has 14 residues. Germline V CDR1 and CDR2: KGHDR, SFDVKD.